This T cell receptor beta chain was retrieved from a study of T cells after yellow fever vaccination. Study-wide context: When fractions had low cell numbers, they were prepared with SMART-Seq v4 Ultra Low Input.

A 5'RACE template-switching step, the method used to make TCR cDNA, added a universal primer site and UMIs. TCRdb re-called the 5' RACE reads through MiXCR, storing one row per CDR3 protein. The top ten hold approximately 3.5% of the sample, which has some 300,000 distinct CDR3 sequences, around 8.6% seen once. The CDR3 runs 15 residues. With 5 bases removed from V and 4 bases from J, the gap between germline ends came to 12 bases. Germline CDR1 reads LNHDA; CDR2 reads SQIVND (reference sequence). Remarks on this clonotype: Its antigen is undetermined.

Study-wide points: Clonotypes found in both CD4 and CD8 compartments made up a small share. Most primary-vaccination clones reappeared after the booster (around 95% CD4, 85% to 90% CD8).

This chain joins TRBV19 and TRBJ2-6, with a tentative D call TRBD2 (5 bases). The TCR originated in a man aged 18 to 29 who received the YFV17D yellow fever vaccine. This specimen was CD4+ T cells sorted from PBMCs, taken 5 days after the yellow fever booster vaccination. CDR3 sequence: CASSLYGGGANVLTF. CDR3 bases: TGTGCCAGTAGTTTATATGGAGGCGGGGCCAACGTCCTGACTTTC.